These T cell receptor beta chains were read from a single sample in a study of T cell repertoires in cytomegalovirus infection. TCRdb recomputed calls from the reads with MiXCR, one row per CDR3 protein. The repertoire holds approximately 500,000 distinct CDR3 sequences, with about 26% as singletons. Specimen: PBMCs. The receptors were sampled from a human donor in good health (CMV status not recorded). Some clones in this sample may be carry-over from other donors' samples. Both conserved end residues are part of each CDR3. The D gene is left open where the match is weak. A clone size is listed for some rows: how often the clone was seen (once, few, many), or a class if it is expanded.

>TRBV7-2|many|.|TRBJ2-7
CASGGYRRVSYEQYF
TGTGCCAGCGGGGGGTACCGCAGGGTCTCCTACGAGCAGTACTTC
>TRBV7-9|few|.|TRBJ2-1
CASSFQPFSSYNEQFF
TGTGCCAGCAGCTTTCAGCCATTCAGCTCCTACAATGAGCAGTTCTTC
>TRBV7-2|many|TRBD2|TRBJ2-5
CASGRTSGSQETQYF
TGTGCCAGCGGCCGGACTAGCGGGAGCCAAGAGACCCAGTACTTC
>TRBV6-2/TRBV6-3|.|TRBD1|TRBJ1-3
CASSYRTGGNTIYF
TGTGCCAGCAGTTACCGGACAGGAGGAAACACCATATATTTT
>TRBV6-1|once|.|TRBJ2-3
CASSAFDSTNTDTQYF
TGTGCCAGCAGTGCCTTCGACAGCACCAACACAGATACGCAGTATTTT
>TRBV7-2|.|.|TRBJ2-1
CASGRVLEQFF
TGTGCCAGCGGCCGGGTCCTAGAGCAGTTCTTC
>TRBV7-2|many|.|TRBJ1-1
CASSLMPWVTEAFF
TGTGCCAGCAGCTTAATGCCCTGGGTCACTGAAGCTTTCTTT
>TRBV4-2|few|.|TRBJ1-6
CASSQASGDPYSPLHF
TGTGCCAGCAGCCAAGCCTCGGGGGATCCCTATTCACCCCTCCACTTT
>TRBV7-9|.|TRBD2|TRBJ2-7
CASSRRILLAGEDEQYF
TGTGCCAGCAGCCGGCGCATATTACTAGCGGGAGAAGACGAGCAGTACTTC
>TRBV12-3/TRBV12-4|few|.|TRBJ2-7
CASSIPLGRTYEQYF
TGTGCCAGCAGTATCCCCTTGGGGAGGACCTACGAGCAGTACTTC
>TRBV7-9|.|TRBD2|TRBJ2-1
CASSIPGRGYNEQFF
TGTGCCAGCAGCATCCCAGGGCGGGGGTACAATGAGCAGTTCTTC
>TRBV11-2|few|TRBD2|TRBJ2-3
CASSWPGLAGGGTDTQYF
TGTGCCAGCAGCTGGCCGGGACTAGCGGGAGGCGGCACAGATACGCAGTATTTT
>TRBV7-6|.|.|TRBJ1-1
CASKITGSVEAFF
TGTGCCAGCAAGATAACAGGATCGGTTGAAGCTTTCTTT
>TRBV27|few|.|TRBJ1-2
CASSFAFNYGYTF
TGTGCCAGCAGTTTCGCGTTTAACTATGGCTACACCTTC
>TRBV7-3|.|.|TRBJ1-5
CASSFEDTNQPQHF
TGTGCCAGCAGCTTTGAGGACACAAATCAGCCCCAGCATTTT
>TRBV19|.|.|TRBJ1-1
CATKDMNTEAFF
TGTGCCACCAAGGACATGAACACTGAAGCTTTCTTT
>TRBV7-3|.|.|TRBJ2-5
CASSQARDEETQYF
TGTGCCAGCAGCCAAGCTAGGGATGAAGAGACCCAGTACTTC
>TRBV29-1|.|TRBD2|TRBJ2-1
CSAPGLAAPIDEQFF
TGCAGCGCACCGGGACTAGCAGCCCCTATTGATGAGCAGTTCTTC
>TRBV7-4|.|.|TRBJ2-3
CASSLAPRDQGDTQYF
TGTGCCAGCAGCTTAGCGCCTAGAGACCAGGGGGATACGCAGTATTTT
>TRBV4-3|few|TRBD1|TRBJ1-1
CASSQGWDRVNTEAFF
TGCGCCAGCAGCCAAGGTTGGGACAGGGTGAACACTGAAGCTTTCTTT
>TRBV4-3|few|.|TRBJ2-2
CASSQETGTMNTGELFF
TGCGCCAGCAGCCAGGAAACTGGGACAATGAACACCGGGGAGCTGTTTTTT
>TRBV27|.|.|TRBJ2-5
CASSLLQGGTKTQYF
TGTGCCAGCAGTTTATTGCAGGGTGGGACGAAGACCCAGTACTTC
>TRBV15|few|.|TRBJ2-7
CATSSGALGEQYF
TGTGCCACCAGCAGTGGGGCACTTGGGGAGCAGTACTTC
>TRBV28|few|TRBD1|TRBJ2-2
CASSLFGTGNTGELFF
TGTGCCAGCAGTTTATTCGGGACAGGCAACACCGGGGAGCTGTTTTTT
>TRBV2|.|.|TRBJ2-7
CASRSQGSYEQYF
TGTGCCAGCAGGTCCCAGGGGTCCTACGAGCAGTACTTC
>TRBV4-1|.|TRBD2|TRBJ2-2
CASSYSGMSPSGELFF
TGCGCCAGCAGCTATAGCGGGATGAGTCCCAGCGGGGAGCTGTTTTTT
>TRBV7-8|.|TRBD1|TRBJ1-3
CANSLAGQPGNTIYF
TGTGCCAACAGCTTAGCGGGACAGCCTGGAAACACCATATATTTT
>TRBV4-1|few|.|TRBJ2-3
CASSQDGWGKTDTQYF
TGCGCCAGCAGCCAAGATGGTTGGGGTAAGACAGATACGCAGTATTTT
>TRBV6-1|.|.|TRBJ1-2
CASSERSAGNYGYTF
TGTGCCAGCAGTGAAAGGTCGGCGGGTAACTATGGCTACACCTTC
>TRBV5-5|few|.|TRBJ1-1
CASSSLTGLNTEAFF
TGTGCCAGCAGCTCACTGACAGGTCTGAACACTGAAGCTTTCTTT
>TRBV7-9|few|.|TRBJ1-1
CASSPYTNTEAFF
TGTGCCAGCAGCCCCTATACGAACACTGAAGCTTTCTTT
>TRBV20-1|few|.|TRBJ1-1
CSARAPLDDAFF
TGCAGTGCTAGAGCCCCCCTGGACGATGCTTTCTTT
>TRBV19|.|TRBD2|TRBJ2-1
CASSMVSGRSYNEQFF
TGTGCCAGTAGTATGGTTAGCGGGAGATCGTACAATGAGCAGTTCTTC
>TRBV19|.|.|TRBJ1-1
CAIYSEMNTEAFF
TGTGCCATCTACAGCGAGATGAACACTGAAGCTTTCTTT
>TRBV6-5|few|TRBD2|TRBJ2-1
CASSYSPSGTYNEQFF
TGTGCCAGCAGTTACTCTCCTAGCGGGACCTACAATGAGCAGTTCTTC
>TRBV24-1|many|.|TRBJ2-1
CATTSHQGSYNEQFF
TGTGCCACCACTAGCCACCAAGGCTCCTACAATGAGCAGTTCTTC
>TRBV7-9|few|TRBD2|TRBJ2-3
CASSLATSGPTDTQYF
TGTGCCAGCAGCTTAGCGACTAGCGGGCCCACAGATACGCAGTATTTT